This T cell receptor (beta chain) was documented in a study of T cells after yellow fever vaccination. In the study overall: Preparing low-cell-number fractions relied on SMART-Seq v4 Ultra Low Input. Points from the study as a whole: Weaker overall, the secondary response nonetheless peaked faster (day 5 versus 15). Booster samples showed a return of most primary-vaccination clones (roughly 96% CD4, 70% to 90% CD8).

TCRdb reanalysed the 5' RACE reads using MiXCR and keeps one entry per CDR3 protein. The table has hundreds of thousands of distinct CDR3 sequences, 9% to 15% seen once. This CDR3 region has 15 residues. The trim removed 5 bases at V and 4 bases at J, leaving 9 bases unmatched. As concerns this clonotype: Antigen unknown.

The genes are TRBV12-3 or TRBV12-4 and TRBJ1-1; 8 bases fit TRBD1. This clonotype was obtained from a man aged 25-40 years who received the YFV17D yellow fever vaccine. The starting material was PBMCs, obtained on the day of the yellow fever booster vaccination. CDR3 sequence (DNA): TGTGCCAGCAGTACAAACACAGGGGGGGGCACTGAAGCTTTCTTT. Encoded protein: CASSTNTGGGTEAFF.